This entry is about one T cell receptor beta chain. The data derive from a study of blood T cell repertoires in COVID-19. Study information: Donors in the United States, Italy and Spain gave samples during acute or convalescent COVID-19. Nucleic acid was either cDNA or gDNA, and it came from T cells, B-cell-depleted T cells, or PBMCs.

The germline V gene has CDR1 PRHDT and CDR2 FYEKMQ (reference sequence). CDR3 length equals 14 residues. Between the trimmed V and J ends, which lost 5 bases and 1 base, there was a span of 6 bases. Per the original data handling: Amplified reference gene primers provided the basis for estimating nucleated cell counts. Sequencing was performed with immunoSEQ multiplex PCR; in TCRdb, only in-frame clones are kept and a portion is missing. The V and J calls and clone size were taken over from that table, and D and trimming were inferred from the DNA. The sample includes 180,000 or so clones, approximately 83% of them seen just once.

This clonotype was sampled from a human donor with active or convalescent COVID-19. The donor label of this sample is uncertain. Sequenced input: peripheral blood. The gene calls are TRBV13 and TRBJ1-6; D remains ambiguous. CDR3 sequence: CASSLYSYNSPLHF. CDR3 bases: TGTGCCAGCAGCCTTTATTCCTATAATTCACCCCTCCACTTT.